What follows is one TCR beta chain and its context. The antigen this receptor binds is unknown. There are no base qualities to consult, and no much larger clone falls within one base. Collaborating institutions collected whole blood in K2EDTA tubes following their own protocols. For TCRbeta analysis, collaborators shipped samples as frozen whole blood, isolated PBMCs, or DNA extracted from either of those sample types. TCRbeta CDR3 regions were amplified from genomic DNA by means of the immunoSEQ Assay, a bias-controlled multiplex PCR. Per the source publication's procedure: Nucleated cell counts per sample were estimated from amplification of reference gene primers within the assay. To quantify the absolute abundance of each unique TCRbeta CDR3 rearrangement, sequence reads were collapsed and filtered. For each sample, productive Simpson clonality was calculated as the square root of Simpson's diversity index across productive rearrangements. In TCRdb, the immuneACCESS table is reduced to in-frame sequences with V and J assigned. These tables do not hold every clone; where another copy was compared, an unresolved V gene accounts for under half, and the others remain unexplained. V and J calls and clone size are as listed in that table; D and trimming were resolved from the DNA. This sample comprises approximately 93,000 clones, 72% of them detected only once. Together, the top ten hold 13% to 15% of the sample.

The sample comes from a study of blood T cell repertoires in COVID-19 (dated by TCRdb to the early 2020s). A note on the overall study: Samples from collaborators originated in the United States, Italy and Spain and spanned both the acute and convalescent phases of COVID-19. The prospective study material was composed of cDNA or gDNA derived from T cells, B-cell-depleted T cells, or PBMCs. The dataset comprised deeply sampled blood TCRbeta repertoires from subjects exposed to, actively infected with, or recovered from COVID-19. A freely available public database, intended as a resource for researchers studying the immune response to SARS-CoV-2, is where the repertoires were released. Samples came from the ongoing ImmuneRACE study (first 160 participants) plus 1,254 subjects from 6 global collaborators. Nearly every sample came with metadata listing a de-identified subject ID, COVID-19 status, age in years and sex. HLA class I and class II types, where available, came from metadata supplied by the sample provider rather than from assay-based typing. Beyond this particular receptor, the publication reports: The quantity of clinical and demographic metadata differed by source and by participant and was supplied without curation.

From its cysteine to its phenylalanine, the CDR3 spans 14 amino acids. Kept here is only the CDR3 DNA, which spans 42 bases and is read in frame from base 1. The trim is 6 bases for V and 4 bases for J, with a gap of 10 bases between the germline ends. Per the germline V gene, SGHDN is the CDR1 and FVKESK is the CDR2. This TCR derives from a woman aged 80 or over with acute or convalescent COVID-19. The chain is assembled from TRBV14 and TRBJ1-6; perhaps TRBD1 is the D gene, with 6 bases matching. The sample was peripheral blood. For the CDR3, the sequence is CASRRQVYNSPLHF. The base sequence is TGTGCCAGCAGACGACAGGTGTATAATTCACCCCTCCACTTT.